Presented here are 10 T cell receptor beta chains from one specimen sequenced in a study of blood T cells in healthy people across ages. A second PCR, run for roughly 7 to 11 cycles, used a sample-barcoded 5' primer plus a J-beta primer mix. MiXCR was run by TCRdb on the 5' RACE reads, yielding one entry per CDR3 protein. The sample includes 790,000 or so distinct CDR3 sequences, approximately 53% of them seen just once. The source material was blood. These receptors were obtained from a man aged 40-49 years in good health.

The V gene is TRBV12-3 or TRBV12-4, the J gene TRBJ1-1; D not certain. The CDR3 totals 15 residues. V was trimmed by 2 bases and J by 0 bases, leaving 10 bases between them. In DNA form, the CDR3 reads TGTGCCAGCAGTTTACGGGGTATAATGAACACTGAAGCTTTCTTT. This gives the protein CASSLRGIMNTEAFF.

This clonotype was detected once. The chain links TRBV3-1 to TRBJ1-6; weak D call: TRBD1 (5 bases). Germline CDR1 and CDR2: LGHDT and YNNKEL (reference sequence). The CDR3 loop spans 11 amino acids. V shed 5 bases and J shed 14 bases, with 10 bases lying between them. CDR3 sequence (DNA): TGTGCCAGCAGCTCCCAAGGGGCCCTCCACTTT. Translating gives CASSSQGALHF.

The rearrangement links TRBV20-1 to TRBJ1-6; no firm D call. The V and J ends lost 1 base and 6 bases respectively, with 13 bases between them. The CDR3 extends over 15 amino acids. The V gene's germline CDR1 is DFQATT and CDR2 SNEGSKA (reference sequence). CDR3 loop: CSARGVGNPNSPLHF. The CDR3, as DNA: TGCAGTGCTAGAGGGGTAGGGAACCCTAATTCACCCCTCCACTTT.

J is TRBJ1-2 and V is TRBV20-1; TRBD1 matches at 7 bases. After removal of 5 bases from V and 1 base from J, the junction contained 4 bases not matched to a gene. Germline values: CDR1 DFQATT, CDR2 SNEGSKA (reference sequence). This CDR3 contains 13 residues. DNA for the CDR3: TGCAGTGCTGGGGGGACAGTTAACTATGGCTACACCTTC. Encoded protein: CSAGGTVNYGYTF.

The chain combines TRBV10-3 with TRBJ2-5; tentatively, D is TRBD1 or TRBD2 (5 bases each). Trimming cost V 0 bases and J 5 bases, with 10 bases left between them. Germline CDR1 is ENHRY and CDR2 is SYGVKD. This CDR3 comprises 14 residues. CDR3 sequence (DNA): TGTGCCATCAGTGAGTCGAGGGGTTTGGAGACCCAGTACTTC. It translates to CAISESRGLETQYF.

Many counts were recorded for this clonotype. The J gene is TRBJ2-7, the V gene TRBV5-6; 7 positions agree with TRBD1. There are 14 residues in the CDR3. The V gene's germline CDR1 is SGHDT and CDR2 YYEEEE. Trimming took 4 bases from V and 1 from J; bases not matched to a gene: 5. The CDR3 DNA is TGTGCCAGCAGCCGAGGACAGGCGTCCTACGAGCAGTACTTC. Translating gives CASSRGQASYEQYF. The entire variable domain, with the rest obtained from reference TRBV5-6 and TRBJ2-7, is as follows: DAGVTQSPTHLIKTRGQQVTLRCSPKSGHDTVSWYQQALGQGPQFIFQYYEEEERQRGNFPDRFSGHQFPNYSSELNVNALLLGDSALYLCASSRGQASYEQYFGPGTRLTVT.

The chain carries TRBV2 and TRBJ2-1; TRBD2 matches at 8 bases. V was pared by 9 bases and J by 2 bases, with 6 bases of the junction left unmatched. Germline values: CDR1 SNHLY, CDR2 FYNNEI. This CDR3 contains 14 residues. The chain's CDR3 is CASSYSGTYNEQFF. The CDR3 DNA reads as TGTGCCAGTAGCTATAGCGGGACCTACAATGAGCAGTTCTTC.

V is TRBV24-1 and J is TRBJ2-7; 7 positions match TRBD1. CDR1 and CDR2 from the germline V gene are KGHDR and SFDVKD. The CDR3 spans 15 residues. V dropped 0 bases and J dropped 2; count of bases not matched to a gene: 3. In DNA, the CDR3 is TGTGCCACCAGTGATTTGCGACAGGGTACCTACGAGCAGTACTTC. It codes for CATSDLRQGTYEQYF.

The chain recombines TRBV4-3 with TRBJ2-3; 7 nucleotides agree with TRBD2. This CDR3 has 16 residues. The V segment lost 1 base and the J segment 0 bases; nucleotides outside the gene matches: 4. Germline CDR1 and CDR2: LGHNA and YSLEER. The chain's CDR3 is CASSQVGGSSTDTQYF. CDR3 bases: TGCGCCAGCAGCCAAGTGGGCGGGAGTAGCACAGATACGCAGTATTTT.

This clonotype appeared once. This chain links TRBV6-5 with TRBJ1-6, with TRBD1 matching 9 bases. Germline V gives CDR1 MNHEY, CDR2 SVGAGI. The CDR3 sequence is 16 residues long. V was pared by 7 bases and J by 8 bases, with 12 bases of the junction left unmatched. The CDR3 sequence is CASKYKDRGQDSPLHF. Here the CDR3 DNA reads TGTGCCAGCAAATATAAGGACAGGGGTCAGGATTCACCCCTCCACTTT.